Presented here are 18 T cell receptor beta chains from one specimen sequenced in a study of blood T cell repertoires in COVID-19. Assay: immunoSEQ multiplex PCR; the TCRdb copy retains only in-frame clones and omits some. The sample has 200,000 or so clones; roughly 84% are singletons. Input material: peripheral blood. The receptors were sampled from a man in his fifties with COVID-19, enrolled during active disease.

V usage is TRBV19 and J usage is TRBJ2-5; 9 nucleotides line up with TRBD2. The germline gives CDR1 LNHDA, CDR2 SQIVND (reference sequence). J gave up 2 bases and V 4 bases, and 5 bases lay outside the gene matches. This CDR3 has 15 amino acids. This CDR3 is CASSKSTSGQETQYF. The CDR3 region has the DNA TGTGCCAGTAGTAAATCGACTAGCGGACAAGAGACCCAGTACTTC.

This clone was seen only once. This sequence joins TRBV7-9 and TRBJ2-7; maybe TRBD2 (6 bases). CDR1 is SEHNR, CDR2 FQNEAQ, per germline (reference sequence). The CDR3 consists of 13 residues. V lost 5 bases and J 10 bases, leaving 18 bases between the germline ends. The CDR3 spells CASSGGSRRLQYF. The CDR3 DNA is TGTGCCAGCAGCGGGGGGTCCAGGCGCCTTCAGTACTTC.

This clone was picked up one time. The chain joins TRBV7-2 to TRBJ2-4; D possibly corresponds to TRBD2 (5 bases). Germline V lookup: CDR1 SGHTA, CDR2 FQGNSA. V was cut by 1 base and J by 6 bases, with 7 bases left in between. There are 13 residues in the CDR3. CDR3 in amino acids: CASSLGGRNIQYF. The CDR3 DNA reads TGTGCCAGCAGCTTAGGAGGGCGAAACATTCAGTACTTC.

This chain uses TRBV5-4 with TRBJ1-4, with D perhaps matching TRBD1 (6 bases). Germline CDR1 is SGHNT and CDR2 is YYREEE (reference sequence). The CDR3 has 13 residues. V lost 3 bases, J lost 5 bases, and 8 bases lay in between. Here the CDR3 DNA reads TGTGCCAGCAGCTCCAGGGGAAATGAAAAACTGTTTTTT. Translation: CASSSRGNEKLFF.

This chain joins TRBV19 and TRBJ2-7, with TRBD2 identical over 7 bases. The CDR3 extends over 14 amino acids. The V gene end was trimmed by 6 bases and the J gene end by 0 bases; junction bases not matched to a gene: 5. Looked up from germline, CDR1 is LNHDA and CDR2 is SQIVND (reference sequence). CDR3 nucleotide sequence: TGTGCCAGTAGCCCGCTAGCGGCCTCCTACGAGCAGTACTTC. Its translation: CASSPLAASYEQYF. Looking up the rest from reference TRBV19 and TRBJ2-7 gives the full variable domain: DGGITQSPKYLFRKEGQNVTLSCEQNLNHDAMYWYRQDPGQGLRLIYYSQIVNDFQKGDIAEGYSVSREKKESFPLTVTSAQKNPTAFYLCASSPLAASYEQYFGPGTRLTVT.

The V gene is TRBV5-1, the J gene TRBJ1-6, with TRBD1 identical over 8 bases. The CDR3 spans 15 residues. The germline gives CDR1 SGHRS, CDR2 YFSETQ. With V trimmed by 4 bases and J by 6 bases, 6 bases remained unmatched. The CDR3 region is CASSDETGVNSPLHF. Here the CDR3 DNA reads TGCGCCAGCAGCGATGAGACAGGGGTTAATTCACCCCTCCACTTT.

CDR3 nucleotides: TGCGCCAGCACTCCCGCCGGGACAGGGAGAAATCAGCCCCAGCATTTT. Residues: CASTPAGTGRNQPQHF. The chain employs TRBV4-1 and TRBJ1-5, with 9 bases matching TRBD1. This CDR3 is built from 16 residues. V lost 7 bases to trimming and J lost 4 bases; unmatched junction nucleotides: 11. CDR1 is MGHRA and CDR2 is YSYEKL in the germline V gene.

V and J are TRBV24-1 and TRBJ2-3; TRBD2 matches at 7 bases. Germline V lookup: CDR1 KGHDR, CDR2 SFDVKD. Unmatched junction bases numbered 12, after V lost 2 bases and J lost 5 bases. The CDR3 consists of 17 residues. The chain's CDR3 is CATSDSRRGSHQDTQYF. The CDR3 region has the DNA TGTGCCACCAGTGATTCTCGGCGCGGGAGTCATCAAGATACGCAGTATTTT.

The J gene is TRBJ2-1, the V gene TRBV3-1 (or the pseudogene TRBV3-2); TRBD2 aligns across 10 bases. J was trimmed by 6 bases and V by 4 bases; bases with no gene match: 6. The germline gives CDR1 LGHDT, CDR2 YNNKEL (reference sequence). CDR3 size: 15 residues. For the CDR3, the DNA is TGTGCCAGCAGCCGAGCGGGGGGGAAAATCAATGAGCAGTTCTTC. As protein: CASSRAGGKINEQFF.

CDR3 protein: CASSPGLAGGRYNEQFF. Written as DNA, the CDR3 is TGTGCCAGCAGCCCGGGACTAGCGGGAGGGAGGTACAATGAGCAGTTCTTC. V gene TRBV5-4 combines with J gene TRBJ2-1; TRBD2 matches at 16 bases. The length of the CDR3 is 17 residues. The V gene's germline CDR1 is SGHNT and CDR2 YYREEE (reference sequence). After removal of 4 bases from V and 4 bases from J, the junction contained 5 bases not matched to a gene.

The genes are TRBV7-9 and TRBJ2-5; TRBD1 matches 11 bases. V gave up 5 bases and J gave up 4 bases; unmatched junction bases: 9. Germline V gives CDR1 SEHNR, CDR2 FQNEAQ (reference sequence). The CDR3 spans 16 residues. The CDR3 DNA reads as TGTGCCAGCAGCCCCCGGGGGACAGGGGGGAGAGAGACCCAGTACTTC. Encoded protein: CASSPRGTGGRETQYF.

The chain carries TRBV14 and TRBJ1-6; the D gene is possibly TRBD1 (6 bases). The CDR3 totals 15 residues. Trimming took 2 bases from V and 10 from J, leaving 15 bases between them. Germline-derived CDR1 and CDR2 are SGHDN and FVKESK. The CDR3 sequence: CASSQKRGTRSPLHF. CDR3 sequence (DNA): TGTGCCAGCAGCCAAAAAAGGGGGACACGGTCACCCCTCCACTTT.

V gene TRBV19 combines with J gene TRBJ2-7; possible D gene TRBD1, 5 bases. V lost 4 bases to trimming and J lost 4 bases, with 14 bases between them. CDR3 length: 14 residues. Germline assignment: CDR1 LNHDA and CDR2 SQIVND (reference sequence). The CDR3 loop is CASSKDGAGYEQYF. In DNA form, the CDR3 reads TGTGCCAGTAGTAAGGACGGAGCAGGGTACGAGCAGTACTTC.

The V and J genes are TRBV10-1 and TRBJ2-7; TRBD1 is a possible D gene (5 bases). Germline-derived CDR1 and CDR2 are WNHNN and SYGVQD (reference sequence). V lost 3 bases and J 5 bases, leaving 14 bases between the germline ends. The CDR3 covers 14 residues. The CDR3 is CASSDNRLPDEQYF. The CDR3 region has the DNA TGCGCCAGCAGTGACAACAGGCTTCCCGACGAGCAGTACTTC.

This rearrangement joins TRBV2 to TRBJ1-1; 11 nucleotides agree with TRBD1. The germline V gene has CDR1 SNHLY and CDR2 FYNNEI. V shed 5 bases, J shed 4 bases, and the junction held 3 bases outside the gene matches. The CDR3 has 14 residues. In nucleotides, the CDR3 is TGTGCCAGCAGTCTCGGGACAGGGGGCACTGAAGCTTTCTTT. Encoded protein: CASSLGTGGTEAFF.

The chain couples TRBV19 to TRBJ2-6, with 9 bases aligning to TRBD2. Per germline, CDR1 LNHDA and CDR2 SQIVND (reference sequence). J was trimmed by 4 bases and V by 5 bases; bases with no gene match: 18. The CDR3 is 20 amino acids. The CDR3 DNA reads TGTGCCAGTAGTTCTCGGGACTTCGTAGCGGGAGTGCTCGGGGCCAACGTCCTGACTTTC. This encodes CASSSRDFVAGVLGANVLTF.

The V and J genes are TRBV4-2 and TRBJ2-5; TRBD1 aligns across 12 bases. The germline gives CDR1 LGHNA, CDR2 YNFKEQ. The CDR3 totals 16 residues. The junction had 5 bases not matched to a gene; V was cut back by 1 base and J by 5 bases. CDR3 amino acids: CASSQVPGQGAETQYF. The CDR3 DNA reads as TGTGCCAGCAGCCAAGTACCGGGACAGGGGGCTGAGACCCAGTACTTC.

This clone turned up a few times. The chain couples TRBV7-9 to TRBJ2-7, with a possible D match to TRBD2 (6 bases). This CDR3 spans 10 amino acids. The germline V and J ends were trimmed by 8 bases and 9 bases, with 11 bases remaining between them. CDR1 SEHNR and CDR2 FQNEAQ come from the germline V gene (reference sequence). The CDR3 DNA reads TGTGCCAGCCCCCCGGAGGGGCAGTACTTC. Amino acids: CASPPEGQYF.